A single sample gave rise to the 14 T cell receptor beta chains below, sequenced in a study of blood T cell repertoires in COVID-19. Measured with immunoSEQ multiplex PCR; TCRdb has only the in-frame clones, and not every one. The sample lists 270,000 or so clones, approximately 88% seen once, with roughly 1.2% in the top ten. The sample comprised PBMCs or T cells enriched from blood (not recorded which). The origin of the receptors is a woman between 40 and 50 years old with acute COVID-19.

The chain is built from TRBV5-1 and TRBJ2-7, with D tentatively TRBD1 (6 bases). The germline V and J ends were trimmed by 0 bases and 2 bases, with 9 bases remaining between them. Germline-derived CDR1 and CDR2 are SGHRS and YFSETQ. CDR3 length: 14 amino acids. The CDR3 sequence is CASSLAGDTYEQYF. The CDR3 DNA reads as TGCGCCAGCAGCTTGGCAGGGGATACCTACGAGCAGTACTTC.

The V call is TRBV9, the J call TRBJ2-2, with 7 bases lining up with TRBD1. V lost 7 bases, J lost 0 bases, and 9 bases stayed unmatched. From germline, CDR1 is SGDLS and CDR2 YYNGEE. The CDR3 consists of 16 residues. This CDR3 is CASYQTGTANTGELFF. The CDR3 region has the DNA TGTGCCAGCTACCAAACCGGGACAGCGAACACCGGGGAGCTGTTTTTT.

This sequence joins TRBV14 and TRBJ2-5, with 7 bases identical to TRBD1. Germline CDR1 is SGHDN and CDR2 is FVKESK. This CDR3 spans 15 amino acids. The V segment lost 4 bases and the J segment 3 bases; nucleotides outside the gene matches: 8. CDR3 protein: CASSRTGVIKETQYF. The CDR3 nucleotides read TGTGCCAGCAGCCGCACAGGGGTGATAAAAGAGACCCAGTACTTC.

CDR3 DNA: TGTGCCAGCAGCGTAGCCTTACTAGGGGGCACCTACGAGCAGTACGTC. The encoded protein is CASSVALLGGTYEQYV. The chain is built from TRBV9 and TRBJ2-7, with 7 positions matching TRBD1. CDR1 and CDR2 (germline): SGDLS, YYNGEE. V dropped 0 bases and J dropped 2; count of bases not matched to a gene: 8. CDR3 size: 16 residues.

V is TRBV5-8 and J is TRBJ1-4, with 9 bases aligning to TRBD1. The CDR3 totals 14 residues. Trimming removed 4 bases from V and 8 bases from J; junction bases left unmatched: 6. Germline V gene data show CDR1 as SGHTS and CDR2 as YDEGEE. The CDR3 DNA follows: TGTGCCAGCAGCCGGGGACAGGGAAAAGAAAAACTGTTTTTT. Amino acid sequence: CASSRGQGKEKLFF. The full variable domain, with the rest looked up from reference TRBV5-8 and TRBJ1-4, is EAGVTQSPTHLIKTRGQQATLRCSPISGHTSVYWYQQALGLGLQFLLWYDEGEERNRGNFPPRFSGRQFPNYSSELNVNALELEDSALYLCASSRGQGKEKLFFGSGTQLSVL.

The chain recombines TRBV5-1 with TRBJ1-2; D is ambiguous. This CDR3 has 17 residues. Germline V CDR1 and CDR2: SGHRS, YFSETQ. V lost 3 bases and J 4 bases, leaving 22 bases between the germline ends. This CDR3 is CASSSESSPLLGYGYTF. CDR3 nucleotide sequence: TGCGCCAGCAGCTCGGAGTCCTCCCCCTTGCTAGGCTATGGCTACACCTTC.

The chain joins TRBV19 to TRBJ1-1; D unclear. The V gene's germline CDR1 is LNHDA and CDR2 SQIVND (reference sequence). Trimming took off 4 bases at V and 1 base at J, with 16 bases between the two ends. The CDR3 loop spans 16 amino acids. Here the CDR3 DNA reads TGTGCCAGTAGTACCCGGGGAGGTGTTAGGAACACTGAAGCTTTCTTT. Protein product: CASSTRGGVRNTEAFF.

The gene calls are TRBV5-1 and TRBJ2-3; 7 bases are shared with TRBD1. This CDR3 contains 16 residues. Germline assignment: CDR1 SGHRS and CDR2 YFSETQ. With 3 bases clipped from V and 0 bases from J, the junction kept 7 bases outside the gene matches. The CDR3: CASSWKGAGSTDTQYF. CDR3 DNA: TGCGCCAGCAGCTGGAAGGGGGCAGGTAGCACAGATACGCAGTATTTT.

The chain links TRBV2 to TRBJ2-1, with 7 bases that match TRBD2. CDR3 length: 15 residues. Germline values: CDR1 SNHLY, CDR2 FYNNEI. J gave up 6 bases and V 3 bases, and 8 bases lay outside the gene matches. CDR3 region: CASSERGLGSNEQFF. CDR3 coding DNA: TGTGCCAGCAGTGAGCGAGGACTAGGCAGCAATGAGCAGTTCTTC. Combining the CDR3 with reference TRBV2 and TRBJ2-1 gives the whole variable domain EPEVTQTPSHQVTQMGQEVILRCVPISNHLYFYWYRQILGQKVEFLVSFYNNEISEKSEIFDDQFSVERPDGSNFTLKIRSTKLEDSAMYFCASSERGLGSNEQFFGPGTRLTVL.

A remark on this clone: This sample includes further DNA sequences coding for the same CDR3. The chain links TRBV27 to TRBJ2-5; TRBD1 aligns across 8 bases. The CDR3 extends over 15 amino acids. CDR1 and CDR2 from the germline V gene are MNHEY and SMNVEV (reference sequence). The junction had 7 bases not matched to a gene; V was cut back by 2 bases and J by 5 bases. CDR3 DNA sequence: TGTGCCAGCAGTTTAGGGCAGGGGGCTGGGGAGACCCAGTACTTC. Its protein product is CASSLGQGAGETQYF.

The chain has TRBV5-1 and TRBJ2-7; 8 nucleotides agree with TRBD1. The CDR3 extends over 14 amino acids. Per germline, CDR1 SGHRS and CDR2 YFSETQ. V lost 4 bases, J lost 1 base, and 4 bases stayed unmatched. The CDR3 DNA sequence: TGCGCCAGCAGCGTCGGACAGGGATCCTACGAGCAGTACTTC. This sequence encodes CASSVGQGSYEQYF.

As DNA, the CDR3 is TGTGCCAGCAGCTTGGTTGGGACAGGGTGGAGGGAGCAGTACTTC. Amino acid sequence: CASSLVGTGWREQYF. The chain links TRBV5-5 to TRBJ2-7, with TRBD1 matching 9 bases. This CDR3 region has 15 residues. Losses at the gene ends were 0 bases for V and 7 bases for J; bases not matched to a gene: 8. Per germline, CDR1 SGHKS and CDR2 YYEKEE (reference sequence).

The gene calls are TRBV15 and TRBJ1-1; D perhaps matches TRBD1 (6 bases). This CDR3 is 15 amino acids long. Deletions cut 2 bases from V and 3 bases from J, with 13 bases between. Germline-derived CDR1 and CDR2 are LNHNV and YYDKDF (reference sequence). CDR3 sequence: CATSRSRTADTEAFF. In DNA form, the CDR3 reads TGTGCCACCAGCAGATCCCGGACAGCAGACACTGAAGCTTTCTTT.

CDR3 in DNA: TGTGCCAGCAGTGCACATCCTAATCAGCCCCAGCATTTT. Residues: CASSAHPNQPQHF. V usage is TRBV25-1 and J usage is TRBJ1-5; no reliable D call. The germline V and J ends were trimmed by 4 bases and 4 bases, with 8 bases remaining between them. The CDR3 totals 13 residues. CDR1 and CDR2 (germline): MGHDK, SYGVNS.